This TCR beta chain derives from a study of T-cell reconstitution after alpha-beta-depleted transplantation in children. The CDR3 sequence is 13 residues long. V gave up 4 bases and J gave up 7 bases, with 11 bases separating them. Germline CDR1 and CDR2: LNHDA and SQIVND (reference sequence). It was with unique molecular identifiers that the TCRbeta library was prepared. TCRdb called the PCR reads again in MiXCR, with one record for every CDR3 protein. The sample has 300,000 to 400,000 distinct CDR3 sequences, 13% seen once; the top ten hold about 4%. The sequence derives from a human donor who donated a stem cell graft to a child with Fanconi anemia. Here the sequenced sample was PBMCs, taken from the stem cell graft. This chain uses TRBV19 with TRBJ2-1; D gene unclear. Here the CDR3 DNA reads TGTGCCAGTAGTAGGAGTATGGGAAATGAGCAGTTCTTC. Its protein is CASSRSMGNEQFF.